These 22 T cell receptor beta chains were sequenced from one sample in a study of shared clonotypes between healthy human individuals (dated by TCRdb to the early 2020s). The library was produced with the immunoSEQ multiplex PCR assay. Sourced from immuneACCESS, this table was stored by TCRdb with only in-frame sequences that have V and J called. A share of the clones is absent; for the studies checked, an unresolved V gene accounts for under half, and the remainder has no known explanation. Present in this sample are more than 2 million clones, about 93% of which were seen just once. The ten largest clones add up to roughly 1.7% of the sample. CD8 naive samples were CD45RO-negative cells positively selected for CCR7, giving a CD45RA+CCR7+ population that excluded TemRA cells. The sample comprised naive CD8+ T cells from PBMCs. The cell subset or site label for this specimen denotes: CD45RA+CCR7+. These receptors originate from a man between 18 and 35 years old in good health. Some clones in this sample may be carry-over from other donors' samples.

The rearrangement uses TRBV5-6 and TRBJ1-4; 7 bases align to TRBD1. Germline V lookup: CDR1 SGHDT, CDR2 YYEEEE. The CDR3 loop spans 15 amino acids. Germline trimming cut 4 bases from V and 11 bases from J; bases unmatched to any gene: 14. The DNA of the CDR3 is TGTGCCAGCAGCCATGGTACAGGGGTAGTAAGGAAACTGTTTTTT. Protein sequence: CASSHGTGVVRKLFF.

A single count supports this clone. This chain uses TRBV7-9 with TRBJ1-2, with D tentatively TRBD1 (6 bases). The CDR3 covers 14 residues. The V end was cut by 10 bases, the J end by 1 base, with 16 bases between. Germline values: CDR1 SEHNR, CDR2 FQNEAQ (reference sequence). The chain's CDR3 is CATIQGKLNYGYTF. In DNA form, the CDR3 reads TGTGCCACAATCCAGGGGAAACTTAACTATGGCTACACCTTC.

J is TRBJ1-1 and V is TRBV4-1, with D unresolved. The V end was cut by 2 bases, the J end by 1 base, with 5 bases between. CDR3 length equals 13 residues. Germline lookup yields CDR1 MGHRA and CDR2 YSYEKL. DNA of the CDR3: TGCGCCAGCAGCCAACAGGAGAACACTGAAGCTTTCTTT. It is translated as CASSQQENTEAFF.

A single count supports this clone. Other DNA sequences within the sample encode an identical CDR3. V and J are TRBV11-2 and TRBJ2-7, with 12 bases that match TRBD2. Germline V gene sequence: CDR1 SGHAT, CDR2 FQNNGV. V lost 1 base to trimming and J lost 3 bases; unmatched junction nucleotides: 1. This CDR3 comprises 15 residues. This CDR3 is CASSLGLAGVYEQYF. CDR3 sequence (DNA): TGTGCCAGCAGCTTAGGACTAGCGGGAGTCTACGAGCAGTACTTC.

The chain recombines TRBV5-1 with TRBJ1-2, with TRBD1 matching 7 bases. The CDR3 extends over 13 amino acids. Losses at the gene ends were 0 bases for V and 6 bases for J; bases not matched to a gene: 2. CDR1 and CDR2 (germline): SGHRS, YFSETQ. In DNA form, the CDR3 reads TGCGCCAGCAGCTTGGGACAGGGCCATGGCTACACCTTC. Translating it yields CASSLGQGHGYTF.

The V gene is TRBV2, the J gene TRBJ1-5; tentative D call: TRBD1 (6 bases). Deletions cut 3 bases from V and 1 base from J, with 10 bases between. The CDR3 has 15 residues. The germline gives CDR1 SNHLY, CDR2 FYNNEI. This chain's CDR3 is CASSDWTESNQPQHF. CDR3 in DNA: TGTGCCAGCAGTGATTGGACAGAAAGCAATCAGCCCCAGCATTTT.

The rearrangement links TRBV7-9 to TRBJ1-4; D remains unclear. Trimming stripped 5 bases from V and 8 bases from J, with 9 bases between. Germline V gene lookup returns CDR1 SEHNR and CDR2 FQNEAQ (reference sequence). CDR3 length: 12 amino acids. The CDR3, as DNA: TGTGCCAGCAGCCATCTCGGAGAAAAACTGTTTTTT. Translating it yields CASSHLGEKLFF.

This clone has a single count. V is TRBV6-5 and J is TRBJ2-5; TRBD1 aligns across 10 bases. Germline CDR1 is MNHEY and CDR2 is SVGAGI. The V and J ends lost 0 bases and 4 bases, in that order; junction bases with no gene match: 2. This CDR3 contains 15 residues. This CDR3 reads CASSYSRTGGETQYF. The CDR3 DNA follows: TGTGCCAGCAGTTACTCCAGGACAGGGGGAGAGACCCAGTACTTC.

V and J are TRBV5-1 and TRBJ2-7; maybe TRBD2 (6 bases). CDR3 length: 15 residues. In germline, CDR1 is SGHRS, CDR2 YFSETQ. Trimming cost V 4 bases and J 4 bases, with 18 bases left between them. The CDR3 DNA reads TGCGCCAGCAGCCCGTCTGGAGGGAGAAGATACGAGCAGTACTTC. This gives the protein CASSPSGGRRYEQYF.

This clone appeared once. CDR3 amino acids: CASSRGQGMATEAFF. The CDR3 DNA reads as TGTGCCAGCAGCCGGGGACAGGGGATGGCCACTGAAGCTTTCTTT. The chain recombines TRBV7-9 with TRBJ1-1; 10 bases line up with TRBD1. This CDR3 contains 15 residues. CDR1 SEHNR and CDR2 FQNEAQ come from the germline V gene (reference sequence). Germline trimming cut 5 bases from V and 4 bases from J; bases unmatched to any gene: 7. Together with reference TRBV7-9 and TRBJ1-1, the CDR3 gives the full variable domain: DTGVSQNPRHKITKRGQNVTFRCDPISEHNRLYWYRQTLGQGPEFLTYFQNEAQLEKSRLLSDRFSAERPKGSFSTLEIQRTEQGDSAMYLCASSRGQGMATEAFFGQGTRLTVV.

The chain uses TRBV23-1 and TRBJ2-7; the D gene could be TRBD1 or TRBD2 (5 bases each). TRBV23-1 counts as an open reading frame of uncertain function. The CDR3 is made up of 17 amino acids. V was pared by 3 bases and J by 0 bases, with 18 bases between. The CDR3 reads CASSHLSLGTDSYEQYF. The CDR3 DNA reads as TGCGCCAGCAGTCACCTCTCGTTGGGGACCGACTCCTACGAGCAGTACTTC.

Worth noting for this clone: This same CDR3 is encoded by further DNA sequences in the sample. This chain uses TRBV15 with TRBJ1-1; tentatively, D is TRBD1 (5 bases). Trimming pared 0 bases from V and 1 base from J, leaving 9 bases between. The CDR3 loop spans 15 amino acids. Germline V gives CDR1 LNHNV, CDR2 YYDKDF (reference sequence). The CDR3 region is CATSRDRGPNTEAFF. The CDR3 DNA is TGTGCCACCAGCAGAGATCGGGGACCGAACACTGAAGCTTTCTTT.

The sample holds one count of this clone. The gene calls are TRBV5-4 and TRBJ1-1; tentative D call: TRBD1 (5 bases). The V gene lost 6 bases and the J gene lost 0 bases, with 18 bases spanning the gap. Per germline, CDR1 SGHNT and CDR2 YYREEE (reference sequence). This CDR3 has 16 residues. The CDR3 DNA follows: TGTGCCAGCACCCCTGGAGGGGAAGGGATGAACACTGAAGCTTTCTTT. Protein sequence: CASTPGGEGMNTEAFF.

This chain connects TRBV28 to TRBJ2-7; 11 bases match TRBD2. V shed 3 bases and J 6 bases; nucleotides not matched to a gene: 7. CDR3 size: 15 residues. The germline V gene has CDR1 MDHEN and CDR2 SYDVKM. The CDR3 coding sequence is TGTGCCAGCAGTTTTGGTCCCGGGACTAGCGGCGAGCAGTACTTC. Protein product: CASSFGPGTSGEQYF.

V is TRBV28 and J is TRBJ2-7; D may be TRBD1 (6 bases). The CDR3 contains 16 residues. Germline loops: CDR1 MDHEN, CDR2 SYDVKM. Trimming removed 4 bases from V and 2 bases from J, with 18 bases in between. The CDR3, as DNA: TGTGCCAGCAGTTCTTATCGAGAGGACAGTACCTACGAGCAGTACTTC. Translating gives CASSSYREDSTYEQYF.

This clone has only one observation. Here the CDR3 DNA reads TGTGCCAGCAGCCCGACAGGTGGTGGCAATCAGCCCCAGCATTTT. Amino acid sequence: CASSPTGGGNQPQHF. The rearrangement links TRBV7-2 to TRBJ1-5; the D gene is possibly TRBD1 (6 bases). Germline V gene lookup returns CDR1 SGHTA and CDR2 FQGNSA. This CDR3 contains 15 residues. Trimming pared 5 bases from V and 2 bases from J, leaving 13 bases between.

The CDR3 loop is CASSPPTGVVKNEQFF. CDR3 coding DNA: TGTGCCAGCAGCCCTCCGACAGGGGTAGTTAAAAATGAGCAGTTCTTC. The genes are TRBV11-2 and TRBJ2-1, with 8 nucleotides matching TRBD1. Trimming cost V 5 bases and J 7 bases; bases outside gene matches: 13. Germline V gives CDR1 SGHAT, CDR2 FQNNGV. The CDR3 runs 16 residues. Full variable domain (remainder filled in from reference TRBV11-2 and TRBJ2-1): EAGVAQSPRYKIIEKRQSVAFWCNPISGHATLYWYQQILGQGPKLLIQFQNNGVVDDSQLPKDRFSAERLKGVDSTLKIQPAKLEDSAVYLCASSPPTGVVKNEQFFGPGTRLTVL.

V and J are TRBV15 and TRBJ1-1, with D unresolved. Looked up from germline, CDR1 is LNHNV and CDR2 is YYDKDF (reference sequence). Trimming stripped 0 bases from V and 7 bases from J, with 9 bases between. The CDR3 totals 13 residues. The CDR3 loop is CATSRDPEDEAFF. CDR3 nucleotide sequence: TGTGCCACCAGCAGAGATCCCGAGGATGAAGCTTTCTTT.

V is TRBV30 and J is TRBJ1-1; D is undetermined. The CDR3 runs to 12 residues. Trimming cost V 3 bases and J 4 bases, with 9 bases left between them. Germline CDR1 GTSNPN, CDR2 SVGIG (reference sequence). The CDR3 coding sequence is TGTGCCTGGAGCCCAATGAGCACTGAAGCTTTCTTT. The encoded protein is CAWSPMSTEAFF.

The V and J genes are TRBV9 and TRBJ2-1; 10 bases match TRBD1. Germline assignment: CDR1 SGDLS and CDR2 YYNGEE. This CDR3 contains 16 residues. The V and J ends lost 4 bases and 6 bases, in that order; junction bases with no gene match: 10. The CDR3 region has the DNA TGTGCCAGCAGCTCGAACCGGGACAGGGGCTTCAATGAGCAGTTCTTC. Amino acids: CASSSNRDRGFNEQFF.

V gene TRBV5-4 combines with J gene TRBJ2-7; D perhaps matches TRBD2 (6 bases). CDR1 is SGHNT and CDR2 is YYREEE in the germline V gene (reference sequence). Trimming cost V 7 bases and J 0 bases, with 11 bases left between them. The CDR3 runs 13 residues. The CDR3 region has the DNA TGTGCCAGCTACCGGCGGGACTCCTACGAGCAGTACTTC. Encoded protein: CASYRRDSYEQYF.

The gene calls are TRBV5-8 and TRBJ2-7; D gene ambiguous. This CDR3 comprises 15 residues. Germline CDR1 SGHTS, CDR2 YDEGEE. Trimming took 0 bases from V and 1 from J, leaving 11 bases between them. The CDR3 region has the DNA TGTGCCAGCAGCTTGGAACAGCTTAGTTCCTACGAGCAGTACTTC. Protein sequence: CASSLEQLSSYEQYF.